A selection of T cell receptor beta chains follows, all from one sample in a study of identical twins. A single record per CDR3 protein comes from TCRdb applying MiXCR to the 5' RACE reads. The sample lists approximately 230,000 distinct CDR3 sequences; over 12% were seen once. The sample comprised memory (CD45RO+) T cells sorted from blood. These receptor sequences come from a woman aged 18 to 35 in good health. The CDR3 runs from the conserved cysteine through the conserved F or W. Each record gives: V gene, J gene, D gene, clone size, CDR3 protein, CDR3 DNA. A D gene is named only where the DNA matches it firmly. Clone size appears in some rows only: once, few, many, or a class for an expanded clone.

TRBV20-1	TRBJ1-4	.	few	CSAGGRVDEKLFF	TGCAGTGCTGGCGGGCGTGTAGATGAAAAACTGTTTTTT
TRBV5-1	TRBJ1-2	.	.	CASSMEDYGYTF	TGCGCCAGCAGCATGGAGGACTATGGCTACACCTTC
TRBV27	TRBJ2-7	.	.	CASRSGVWEGKQYF	TGTGCCAGCAGGAGCGGCGTTTGGGAAGGCAAGCAGTACTTC
TRBV20-1	TRBJ2-1	TRBD2	few	CSASAASGNIGEQFF	TGCAGTGCCTCGGCGGCTAGCGGGAACATCGGTGAGCAGTTCTTC
TRBV5-1	TRBJ1-1	TRBD1	few	CASRLGQLNTEAFF	TGCGCCAGCCGGTTGGGACAGCTAAACACTGAAGCTTTCTTT
TRBV29-1	TRBJ1-4	.	few	CSVAWAHKSEKLFF	TGCAGCGTTGCCTGGGCACATAAAAGTGAAAAACTGTTTTTT
TRBV20-1	TRBJ2-3	.	few	CSARDQGTSRSDTQYF	TGCAGTGCTAGAGATCAGGGGACTTCGAGGTCAGATACGCAGTATTTT
TRBV6-1	TRBJ1-1	.	.	CASRDPLNTEAFF	TGTGCCAGCAGGGATCCTTTGAACACTGAAGCTTTCTTT
TRBV20-1	TRBJ2-1	TRBD2	.	CSASWRGAGGTYNEQFF	TGCAGTGCTTCTTGGCGGGGAGCGGGGGGGACCTACAATGAGCAGTTCTTC
TRBV15	TRBJ2-5	.	few	CATSSPIDPGPYRETQYF	TGTGCCACCAGCAGTCCAATAGATCCGGGGCCTTACCGAGAGACCCAGTACTTC
TRBV5-1	TRBJ2-3	.	.	CASSSGTYTDTQYF	TGCGCCAGCAGCTCCGGGACCTACACAGATACGCAGTATTTT
TRBV29-1	TRBJ2-1	.	many	CSPLTGEQFF	TGCAGCCCCTTAACGGGTGAGCAGTTCTTC
TRBV20-1	TRBJ2-5	TRBD2	few	CSARKRGQETQYF	TGCAGTGCTAGAAAGCGGGGGCAAGAGACCCAGTACTTC
TRBV6-2/TRBV6-3	TRBJ2-7	.	.	CASSVPGLPREQYF	TGTGCCAGCAGTGTCCCGGGACTGCCGCGGGAGCAGTACTTC
TRBV5-6	TRBJ2-4	.	many	CASSSNPRGTGSKNIQYF	TGTGCCAGCAGCTCCAACCCTCGGGGTACCGGTTCCAAAAACATTCAGTACTTC
TRBV20-1	TRBJ2-4	.	.	CSASALTLAKNIQYF	TGCAGTGCTAGCGCACTCACGCTAGCCAAAAACATTCAGTACTTC
TRBV7-9	TRBJ1-6	TRBD1	.	CASSDGQALFNSPLHF	TGTGCCAGCAGCGACGGACAGGCTCTCTTTAATTCACCCCTCCACTTT
TRBV6-1	TRBJ2-5	.	.	CASSDPGRGTPGTQYF	TGTGCCAGCAGTGACCCGGGACGGGGAACCCCTGGGACCCAGTACTTC
TRBV6-1	TRBJ1-1	.	.	CASGRTKENTEAFF	TGTGCCAGCGGGAGAACGAAGGAGAACACTGAAGCTTTCTTT
TRBV20-1	TRBJ2-3	TRBD1	.	CSASPEDRAGDTQYF	TGCAGTGCTAGTCCTGAGGACAGGGCAGGGGATACGCAGTATTTT
TRBV2	TRBJ1-5	.	.	CASSVGQPQHF	TGTGCCAGCAGTGTCGGTCAGCCCCAGCATTTT
TRBV6-2/TRBV6-3	TRBJ2-3	TRBD2	.	CASSRRAGSFSDTQYF	TGTGCCAGCAGTAGACGAGCGGGGTCCTTCTCCGATACGCAGTATTTT
TRBV2	TRBJ2-4	TRBD2	many	CASSERGGRGNIQYF	TGTGCCAGCAGTGAGCGGGGGGGCCGTGGGAACATTCAGTACTTC
TRBV5-6	TRBJ2-5	.	few	CASSTRTERIQETQYF	TGTGCCAGCAGCACCCGGACGGAACGGATCCAAGAGACCCAGTACTTC
TRBV11-3	TRBJ2-7	.	.	CASSPVGGVEQYF	TGTGCCAGCAGCCCCGTGGGCGGAGTGGAGCAGTACTTC
TRBV11-2	TRBJ2-7	TRBD2	.	CASSLVSGTSGRYHEQYF	TGTGCCAGCAGCTTAGTTTCCGGGACTAGCGGGAGGTACCACGAGCAGTACTTC
TRBV10-3	TRBJ1-1	TRBD1	.	CAISPSTGWDTEAFF	TGTGCCATCAGCCCCTCGACAGGGTGGGACACTGAAGCTTTCTTT
TRBV20-1	TRBJ2-7	TRBD2	.	CSALTSGALTYEQYF	TGCAGTGCCCTGACTAGCGGGGCCTTAACCTACGAGCAGTACTTC
TRBV20-1	TRBJ1-5	.	few	CSVQQGEQPQHF	TGCAGTGTTCAACAGGGAGAACAGCCCCAGCATTTT
TRBV20-1	TRBJ1-5	.	few	CSASTATTINQPQHF	TGCAGTGCTAGTACAGCCACAACTATCAATCAGCCCCAGCATTTT
TRBV20-1	TRBJ1-1	TRBD1	.	CSATRDRVVFF	TGCAGTGCAACCCGGGACAGGGTTGTTTTCTTT
TRBV5-1	TRBJ2-1	TRBD1	few	CASRVLPRTGNEQFF	TGCGCCAGCAGGGTCCTGCCGAGGACAGGGAATGAGCAGTTCTTC
TRBV20-1	TRBJ1-1	.	few	CSARVWGAEAFF	TGCAGTGCTAGAGTCTGGGGTGCTGAAGCTTTCTTT
TRBV7-2	TRBJ2-3	.	.	CASRYVGSSTDTQYF	TGTGCCAGCAGATATGTTGGTTCTAGCACAGATACGCAGTATTTT
TRBV18	TRBJ2-7	.	.	CASSPGAGTEQYF	TGTGCCAGCTCACCGGGAGCCGGGACCGAGCAGTACTTC
TRBV20-1	TRBJ2-5	.	few	CSAREGTGGGETQYF	TGCAGTGCTAGAGAAGGTACTGGGGGTGGCGAGACCCAGTACTTC
TRBV7-9	TRBJ2-7	.	.	CASSSRTDPYEQYF	TGTGCCAGCAGCTCGCGGACAGACCCCTACGAGCAGTACTTC
TRBV12-3/TRBV12-4	TRBJ1-5	TRBD1	few	CASSVGQGSQPQHF	TGTGCCAGCAGTGTGGGACAGGGATCCCAGCCCCAGCATTTT